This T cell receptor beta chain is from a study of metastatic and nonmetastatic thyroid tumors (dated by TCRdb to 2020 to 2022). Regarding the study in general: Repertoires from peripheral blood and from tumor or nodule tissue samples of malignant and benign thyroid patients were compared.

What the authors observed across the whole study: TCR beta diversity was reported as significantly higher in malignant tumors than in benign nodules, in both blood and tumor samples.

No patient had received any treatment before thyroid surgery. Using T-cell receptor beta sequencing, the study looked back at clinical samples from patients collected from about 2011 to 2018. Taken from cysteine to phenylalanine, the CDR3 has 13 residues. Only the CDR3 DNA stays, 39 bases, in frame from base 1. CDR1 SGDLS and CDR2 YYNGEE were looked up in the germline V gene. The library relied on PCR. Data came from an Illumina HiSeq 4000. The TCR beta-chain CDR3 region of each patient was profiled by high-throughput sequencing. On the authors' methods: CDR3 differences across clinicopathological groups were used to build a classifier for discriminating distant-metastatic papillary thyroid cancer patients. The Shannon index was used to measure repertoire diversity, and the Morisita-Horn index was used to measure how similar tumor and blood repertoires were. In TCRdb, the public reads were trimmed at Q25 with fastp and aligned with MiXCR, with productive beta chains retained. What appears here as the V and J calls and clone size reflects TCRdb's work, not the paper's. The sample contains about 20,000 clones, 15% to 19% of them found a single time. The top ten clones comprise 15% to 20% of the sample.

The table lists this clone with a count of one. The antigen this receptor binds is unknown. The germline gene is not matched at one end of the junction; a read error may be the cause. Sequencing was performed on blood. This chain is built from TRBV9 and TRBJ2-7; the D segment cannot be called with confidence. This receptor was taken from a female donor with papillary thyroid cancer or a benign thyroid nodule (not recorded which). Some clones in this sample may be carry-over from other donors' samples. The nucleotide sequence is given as TGTGCCATCAGCCCTACTTCCTCCTACGAGCAGTACTTC. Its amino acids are CAISPTSSYEQYF.